A single sample is the source of the 27 T cell receptor beta chains below, sequenced in a study of cytomegalovirus exposure and HLA in healthy donors (dated by TCRdb to 2016 to 2017). Library creation used the immunoSEQ multiplex PCR assay. The multiplex PCR relied on a mix of 60 forward primers for TCR Vbeta segments and 13 reverse primers for TCR Jbeta segments. Not all clones reach the TCRdb copy of this immuneACCESS table, which keeps in-frame sequences only. Checked studies attribute under half of the gap to unresolved V genes and leave the rest unexplained. Here the sample has 250,000 to 350,000 clones; 75% to 85% occur a single time. About 0.28% of the sample is taken by the ten largest. The sequenced material came from PBMCs. These receptors originate from a girl aged 2 to 10 in good health and CMV-seronegative.

A note on this clone: A junction boundary mismatches the germline segment, possibly from a read error. This sample includes further DNA sequences coding for the same CDR3. CDR3 in DNA: TGTGCCAGCAGTTCCCGGGGGGCGGGTAACTCCTACGAACAGTACTTC. Translating it yields CASSSRGAGNSYEQYF. This sequence joins TRBV28 and TRBJ2-7, with D possibly matching TRBD2 (7 bases). The CDR3 has 16 residues. Germline V gene sequence: CDR1 MDHEN, CDR2 SYDVKM.

This chain connects TRBV5-1 to TRBJ2-2, with a weak D call TRBD1 (5 bases). CDR1 is SGHRS and CDR2 is YFSETQ in the germline V gene. The CDR3 extends over 16 amino acids. V lost 4 bases and J 5 bases, leaving 18 bases between the germline ends. The CDR3 protein is CASSGMTASGTGELFF. As DNA, the CDR3 is TGCGCCAGCAGCGGCATGACAGCCTCCGGGACCGGGGAGCTGTTTTTT.

The chain combines TRBV4-1 with TRBJ2-1, with TRBD2 matching 13 bases. Germline V lookup: CDR1 MGHRA, CDR2 YSYEKL. This CDR3 region has 18 residues. V was pared by 4 bases and J by 0 bases, with 6 bases of the junction left unmatched. CDR3 protein: CASSLGLAGESSYNEQFF. Written as DNA, the CDR3 is TGCGCCAGCAGCCTCGGACTAGCGGGGGAGAGCTCCTACAATGAGCAGTTCTTC.

V and J are TRBV6-5 and TRBJ2-7, with TRBD1 matching over 7 bases. Germline CDR1 MNHEY, CDR2 SVGAGI. The trim removed 6 bases at V and 2 bases at J, leaving 7 bases unmatched. This CDR3 spans 14 amino acids. Here the CDR3 DNA reads TGTGCCAGCAGCCCGGACAGGCGAGCCTACGAGCAGTACTTC. Translation gives CASSPDRRAYEQYF.

V is TRBV18 and J is TRBJ2-3; the D gene is possibly TRBD2 (7 bases). V shed 2 bases and J shed 1 base, with 25 bases lying between them. Germline CDR1 KGHSH, CDR2 LQKENI. This CDR3 contains 20 residues. This CDR3 reads CASSPGPAGSSRGGTDTQYF. The CDR3 DNA reads TGTGCCAGCTCACCAGGTCCAGCGGGGTCCTCAAGGGGGGGCACAGATACGCAGTATTTT.

The J gene is TRBJ2-1, the V gene TRBV9; TRBD1 matches 11 bases. Germline lookup yields CDR1 SGDLS and CDR2 YYNGEE. J lost 9 bases, V lost 0 bases, and 8 bases had no gene match. The CDR3 is 16 residues long. This CDR3 reads CASSVVLGQGVSEQFF. The CDR3 region has the DNA TGTGCCAGCAGCGTAGTGTTGGGACAGGGGGTTAGTGAGCAGTTCTTC.

This chain links TRBV15 with TRBJ2-5, with a tentative D call TRBD1 (6 bases). The CDR3 runs 15 residues. In germline, CDR1 is LNHNV, CDR2 YYDKDF (reference sequence). V lost 5 bases, J lost 9 bases, and 22 bases lay in between. CDR3 sequence: CATSRSQGLESAQYF. In DNA form, the CDR3 reads TGTGCCACCAGCCGTTCCCAGGGGCTCGAGTCCGCCCAGTACTTC.

This chain connects TRBV28 to TRBJ2-5; D is possibly TRBD2 (5 bases). V lost 3 bases and J lost 2, with 13 bases in between. The CDR3 extends over 15 amino acids. Germline V gene sequence: CDR1 MDHEN, CDR2 SYDVKM. The DNA for the CDR3 is TGTGCCAGCAGTTTTCTAGCCCCACGGCAAGAGACCCAGTACTTC. The encoded protein is CASSFLAPRQETQYF.

The chain uses TRBV7-9 and TRBJ1-1; D is possibly TRBD1 (6 bases). The length of the CDR3 is 14 residues. V was pared by 4 bases and J by 0 bases, with 9 bases between. The V gene's germline CDR1 is SEHNR and CDR2 FQNEAQ (reference sequence). The CDR3 DNA is TGTGCCAGCAGCTCACAGGGCCTGAACACTGAAGCTTTCTTT. Its translation is CASSSQGLNTEAFF.

The V and J genes are TRBV2 and TRBJ2-7; no clear D. Between the trimmed V and J ends, which lost 3 bases and 3 bases, there was a span of 3 bases. CDR1 SNHLY and CDR2 FYNNEI come from the germline V gene. The CDR3 loop spans 11 amino acids. CDR3 loop: CASSDHYEQYF. For the CDR3, the DNA is TGTGCCAGCAGTGACCACTACGAGCAGTACTTC.

The V and J genes are TRBV14 and TRBJ2-7, with a weak D call TRBD1 (6 bases). Trimming removed 1 base at V and 6 bases at J, with 22 bases between. The CDR3 extends over 17 amino acids. Looked up from germline, CDR1 is SGHDN and CDR2 is FVKESK. The CDR3 reads CASSQGVGRQASFEQYF. As DNA, the CDR3 is TGTGCCAGCAGCCAAGGTGTAGGGAGACAGGCCTCTTTCGAGCAGTACTTC. The full variable domain, completed using reference TRBV14 and TRBJ2-7, is EAGVTQFPSHSVIEKGQTVTLRCDPISGHDNLYWYRRVMGKEIKFLLHFVKESKQDESGMPNNRFLAERTGGTYSTLKVQPAELEDSGVYFCASSQGVGRQASFEQYFGPGTRLTVT.

V usage is TRBV5-1 and J usage is TRBJ2-7, with D perhaps matching TRBD1 (5 bases). V was pared by 2 bases and J by 4 bases, with 10 bases between. This CDR3 is built from 13 residues. CDR1 SGHRS and CDR2 YFSETQ come from the germline V gene. The CDR3 bases are TGCGCCAGCAGCTTCGGACACAGATACGAGCAGTACTTC. It specifies CASSFGHRYEQYF.

This rearrangement joins TRBV2 to TRBJ2-2; TRBD2 matches at 7 bases. With 4 bases clipped from V and 9 bases from J, the junction kept 5 bases outside the gene matches. The CDR3 length is 13 residues. CDR1 and CDR2 (germline): SNHLY, FYNNEI. The CDR3 nucleotides are TGTGCCAGCAGTGGAGATAGCGGGTGGGAGCTGTTTTTT. It encodes CASSGDSGWELFF.

The sample holds a few counts of this clone. The junction departs from germline at one end; a sequencing error may be responsible. The chain has TRBV6-5 and TRBJ1-2, with TRBD1 matching over 9 bases. The CDR3 covers 13 residues. From germline, CDR1 is MNHEY and CDR2 SVGAGI. CDR3 bases: TGTGCCAGCAGTTACTCACGGGGACAGGGTGAACTTTTC. Translated: CASSYSRGQGELF.

The table lists this clone with a count of one. The chain uses TRBV5-6 and TRBJ2-1; TRBD1 is a possible D gene (6 bases). V shed 0 bases and J shed 8 bases, with 15 bases lying between them. The CDR3 length is 15 residues. The germline V gene has CDR1 SGHDT and CDR2 YYEEEE. The CDR3: CASSLALTGRDEQFF. DNA of the CDR3: TGTGCCAGCAGCTTGGCCTTGACAGGCCGGGATGAGCAGTTCTTC.

A single count supports this clone. The chain's CDR3 is CASSGQGIGNQPQHF. The CDR3 DNA is TGTGCCAGCAGCGGACAGGGGATAGGGAATCAGCCCCAGCATTTT. This chain uses TRBV2 with TRBJ1-5, with 9 bases lining up with TRBD1. CDR1 and CDR2 (germline): SNHLY, FYNNEI. The CDR3 runs to 15 residues. With V trimmed by 6 bases and J by 4 bases, 7 bases remained unmatched.

DNA for the CDR3: TGCGCCAGCAGGGGTAGGAGTTCTCCATTCTACGAGCAGTACTTC. The encoded protein is CASRGRSSPFYEQYF. The chain links TRBV10-1 to TRBJ2-7; the D is unclear. The CDR3 has 15 amino acids. V was clipped by 6 bases and J by 3 bases, with 18 bases between them. Germline-derived CDR1 and CDR2 are WNHNN and SYGVQD (reference sequence).

This clone was counted between two and nine times. V gene TRBV5-1 combines with J gene TRBJ1-3; TRBD1 agrees at 7 bases. Germline loops: CDR1 SGHRS, CDR2 YFSETQ. The CDR3 has 14 amino acids. The trim removed 0 bases at V and 8 bases at J, leaving 5 bases unmatched. The DNA of the CDR3 is TGCGCCAGCAGCTTGGACAGGGGTACGGACACCATATATTTT. Protein product: CASSLDRGTDTIYF.

The rearrangement links TRBV28 to TRBJ2-1; no clear D. Trimming pared 6 bases from V and 4 bases from J, leaving 7 bases between. Per germline, CDR1 MDHEN and CDR2 SYDVKM. This CDR3 has 12 amino acids. The CDR3 spells CASSLRYNEQFF. The CDR3 nucleotides are TGTGCCAGCAGCCTGCGGTACAATGAGCAGTTCTTC.

The chain has TRBV28 and TRBJ2-5; D may be TRBD1 (5 bases). The CDR3 is 13 amino acids. V lost 10 bases and J lost 5, with 17 bases in between. Per the germline V gene, CDR1 is MDHEN and CDR2 is SYDVKM. CDR3 bases: TGTGCCATCCAGCCAGGGTATAAGGAGACCCAGTACTTC. It translates to CAIQPGYKETQYF.

V gene TRBV14 combines with J gene TRBJ2-2, with 7 bases that match TRBD2. The CDR3 runs to 19 residues. Looked up from germline, CDR1 is SGHDN and CDR2 is FVKESK. V lost 3 bases, J lost 0 bases, and 13 bases stayed unmatched. The CDR3 loop reads CASSHRNRLALTNTGELFF. In nucleotides, the CDR3 is TGTGCCAGCAGCCATCGCAACCGACTAGCCCTTACGAACACCGGGGAGCTGTTTTTT.

With regard to this clone: A junction boundary mismatches the germline segment, possibly from a read error. This rearrangement joins TRBV6-5 to TRBJ2-1, with 7 bases identical to TRBD1. This CDR3 has 15 residues. Germline V gene sequence: CDR1 MNHEY, CDR2 SVGAGI. This CDR3 is CASRYSGTAYNEQFF. Written as DNA, the CDR3 is TGTGCCAGCAGGTACTCCGGGACAGCTTACAATGAGCAGTTCTTC.

V usage is TRBV19 and J usage is TRBJ2-1; 8 bases align to TRBD2. The length of the CDR3 is 15 residues. Looked up from germline, CDR1 is LNHDA and CDR2 is SQIVND (reference sequence). V was clipped by 5 bases and J by 2 bases; unmatched bases: 5. CDR3 sequence reads: CASSLSGSPYNEQFF. In DNA, the CDR3 is TGTGCCAGTAGTCTCAGCGGGAGCCCCTACAATGAGCAGTTCTTC.

This clone appeared a few times. The genes are TRBV7-9 and TRBJ1-5; 10 bases line up with TRBD1. Germline CDR1 is SEHNR and CDR2 is FQNEAQ (reference sequence). V shed 5 bases and J 10 bases; nucleotides not matched to a gene: 11. The CDR3 spans 15 residues. Here the CDR3 DNA reads TGTGCCAGCAGCGAAGGGACAGGGGTTCCTTTCCCCCAGCATTTT. Translation: CASSEGTGVPFPQHF. Based on the CDR3 plus reference TRBV7-9 and TRBJ1-5, the full variable domain is DTGVSQNPRHKITKRGQNVTFRCDPISEHNRLYWYRQTLGQGPEFLTYFQNEAQLEKSRLLSDRFSAERPKGSFSTLEIQRTEQGDSAMYLCASSEGTGVPFPQHFGDGTRLSIL.

CDR3 residues: CASSLAWLGQGQDGNTIYF. Here the CDR3 DNA reads TGTGCCAGCAGCTTAGCCTGGCTCGGACAGGGCCAAGACGGAAACACCATATATTTT. V gene TRBV7-9 combines with J gene TRBJ1-3, with 8 bases matching TRBD1. The J segment lost 4 bases and the V segment lost 0 bases, leaving 14 bases of the junction unmatched. The length of the CDR3 is 19 residues. CDR1 SEHNR and CDR2 FQNEAQ come from the germline V gene (reference sequence).

This rearrangement joins TRBV18 to TRBJ1-4, with D uncertain. Germline V gene lookup returns CDR1 KGHSH and CDR2 LQKENI. Trimming stripped 3 bases from V and 0 bases from J, with 5 bases between. The CDR3 runs to 14 residues. DNA of the CDR3: TGTGCCAGCTCACCCCTTGCAACTAATGAAAAACTGTTTTTT. Translating gives CASSPLATNEKLFF.

The chain links TRBV2 to TRBJ2-7; a possible D gene is TRBD1 (6 bases). CDR1 is SNHLY and CDR2 is FYNNEI in the germline V gene. This CDR3 is built from 15 residues. The V and J ends lost 3 bases and 2 bases respectively, with 14 bases between them. Here the CDR3 DNA reads TGTGCCAGCAGTGACATTAGGACAGCACCCTACGAGCAGTACTTC. Translated: CASSDIRTAPYEQYF.